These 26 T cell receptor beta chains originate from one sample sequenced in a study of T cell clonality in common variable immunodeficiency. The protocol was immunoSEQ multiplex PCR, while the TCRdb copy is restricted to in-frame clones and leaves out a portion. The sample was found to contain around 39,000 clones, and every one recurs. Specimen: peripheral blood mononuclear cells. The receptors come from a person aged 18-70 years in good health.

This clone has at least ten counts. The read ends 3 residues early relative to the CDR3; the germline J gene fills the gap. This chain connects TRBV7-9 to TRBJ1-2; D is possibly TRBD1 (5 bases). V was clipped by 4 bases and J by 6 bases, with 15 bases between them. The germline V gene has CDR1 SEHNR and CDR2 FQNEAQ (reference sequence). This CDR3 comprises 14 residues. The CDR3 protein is CASSSTGGHHGYTF. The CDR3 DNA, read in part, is TGTGCCAGCAGCTCGACCGGGGGTCACCATGGC.

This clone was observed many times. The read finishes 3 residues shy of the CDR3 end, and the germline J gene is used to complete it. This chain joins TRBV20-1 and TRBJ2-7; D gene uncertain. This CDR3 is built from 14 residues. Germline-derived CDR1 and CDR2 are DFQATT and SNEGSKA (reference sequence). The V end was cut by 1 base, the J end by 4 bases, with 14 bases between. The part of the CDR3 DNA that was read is TGCAGTGCTAGAGGAGCAGGAGTAGGATACGAG. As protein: CSARGAGVGYE. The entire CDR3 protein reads CSARGAGVGYEQYF.

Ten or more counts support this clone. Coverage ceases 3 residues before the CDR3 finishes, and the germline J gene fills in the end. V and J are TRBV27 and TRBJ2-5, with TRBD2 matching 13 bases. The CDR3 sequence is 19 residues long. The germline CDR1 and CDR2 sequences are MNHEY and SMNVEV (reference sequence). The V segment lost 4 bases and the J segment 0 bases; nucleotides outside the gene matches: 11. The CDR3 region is CASSSGLAGARNYQETQYF. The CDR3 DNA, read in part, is TGTGCCAGCAGTTCCGGACTAGCGGGGGCCCGTAACTACCAAGAGACC.

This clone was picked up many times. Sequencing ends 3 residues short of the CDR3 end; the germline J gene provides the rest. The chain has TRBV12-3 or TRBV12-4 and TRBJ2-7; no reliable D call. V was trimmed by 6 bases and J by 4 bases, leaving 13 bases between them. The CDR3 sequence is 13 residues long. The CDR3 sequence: CASRTHETYEQYF. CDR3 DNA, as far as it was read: TGTGCCAGCAGGACCCACGAGACTTACGAG.

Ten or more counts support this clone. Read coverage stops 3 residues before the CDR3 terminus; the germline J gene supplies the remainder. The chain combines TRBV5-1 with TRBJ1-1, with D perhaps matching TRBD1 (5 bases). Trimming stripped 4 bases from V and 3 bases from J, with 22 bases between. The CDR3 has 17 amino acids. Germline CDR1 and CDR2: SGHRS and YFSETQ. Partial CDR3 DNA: TGCGCCAGCAGCCAAGGGGTAGGGTTGAAGTCGGACACTGAA. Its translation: CASSQGVGLKSDTE. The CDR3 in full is CASSQGVGLKSDTEAFF.

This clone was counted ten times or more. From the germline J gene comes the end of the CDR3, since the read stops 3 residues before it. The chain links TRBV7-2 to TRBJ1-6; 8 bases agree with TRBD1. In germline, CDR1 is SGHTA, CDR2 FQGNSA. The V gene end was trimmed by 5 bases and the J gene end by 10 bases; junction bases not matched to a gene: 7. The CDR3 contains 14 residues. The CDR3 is CASSPGGQGSPLHF. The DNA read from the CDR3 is TGTGCCAGCAGCCCTGGTGGACAGGGATCACCC. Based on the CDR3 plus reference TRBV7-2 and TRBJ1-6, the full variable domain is GAGVSQSPSNKVTEKGKDVELRCDPISGHTALYWYRQSLGQGLEFLIYFQGNSAPDKSGLPSDRFSAERTGGSVSTLTIQRTQQEDSAVYLCASSPGGQGSPLHFGNGTRLTVT.

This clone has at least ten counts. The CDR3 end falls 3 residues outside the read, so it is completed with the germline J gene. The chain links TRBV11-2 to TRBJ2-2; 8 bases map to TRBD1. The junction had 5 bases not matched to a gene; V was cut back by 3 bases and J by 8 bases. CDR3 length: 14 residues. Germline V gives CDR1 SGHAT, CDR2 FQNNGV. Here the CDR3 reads CASSLDRARGELFF. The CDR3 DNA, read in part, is TGTGCCAGCAGCTTGGACAGGGCCAGGGGGGAG.

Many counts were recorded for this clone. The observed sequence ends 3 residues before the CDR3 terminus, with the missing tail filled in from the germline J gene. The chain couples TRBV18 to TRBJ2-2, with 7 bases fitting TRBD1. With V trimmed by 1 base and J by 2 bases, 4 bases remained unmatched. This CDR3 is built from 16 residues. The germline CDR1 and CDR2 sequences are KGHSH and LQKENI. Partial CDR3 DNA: TGTGCCAGCTCACCACAACGGGACAGCAACACCGGGGAG. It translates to CASSPQRDSNTGE. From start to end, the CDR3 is CASSPQRDSNTGELFF. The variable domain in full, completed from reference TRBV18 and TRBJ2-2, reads NAGVMQNPRHLVRRRGQEARLRCSPMKGHSHVYWYRQLPEEGLKFMVYLQKENIIDESGMPKERFSAEFPKEGPSILRIQQVVRGDSAAYFCASSPQRDSNTGELFFGEGSRLTVL.

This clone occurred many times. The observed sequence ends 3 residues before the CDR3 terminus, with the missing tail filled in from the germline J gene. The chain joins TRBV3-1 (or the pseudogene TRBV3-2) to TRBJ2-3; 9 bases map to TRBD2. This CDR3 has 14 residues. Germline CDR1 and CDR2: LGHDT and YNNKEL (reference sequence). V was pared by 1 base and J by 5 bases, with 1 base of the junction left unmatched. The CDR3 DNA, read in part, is TGTGCCAGCAGCCAAGGCGGGGGGGGAGATACG. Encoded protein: CASSQGGGGDT. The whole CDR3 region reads CASSQGGGGDTQYF.

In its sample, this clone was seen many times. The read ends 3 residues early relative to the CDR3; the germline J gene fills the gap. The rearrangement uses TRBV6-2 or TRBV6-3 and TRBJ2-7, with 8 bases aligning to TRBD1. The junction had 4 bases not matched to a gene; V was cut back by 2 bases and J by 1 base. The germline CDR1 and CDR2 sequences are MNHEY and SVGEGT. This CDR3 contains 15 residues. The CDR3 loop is CASSYVGTGSYEQYF. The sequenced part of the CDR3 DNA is TGTGCCAGCAGTTACGTGGGGACAGGATCCTACGAG.

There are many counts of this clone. CDR3 protein: CASSLVNEAFF. The covered CDR3 bases are TGTGCCAGCAGCTTAGTAAATGAA. The rearrangement joins TRBV11-2 to TRBJ1-1; D unresolved. The DNA ends 3 residues before the CDR3 does, and the rest of the CDR3 is filled in from the germline J gene. The CDR3 length is 11 residues. Germline CDR1 and CDR2: SGHAT and FQNNGV. The ends were cut back, 1 base at V and 7 bases at J, with 4 bases in the middle.

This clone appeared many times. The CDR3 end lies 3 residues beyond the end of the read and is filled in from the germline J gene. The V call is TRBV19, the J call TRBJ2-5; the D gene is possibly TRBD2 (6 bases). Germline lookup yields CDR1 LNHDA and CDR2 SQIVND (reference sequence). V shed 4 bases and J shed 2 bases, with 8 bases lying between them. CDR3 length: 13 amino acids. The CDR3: CASSTGLQETQYF. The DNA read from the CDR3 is TGTGCCAGTAGTACGGGACTTCAAGAGACC.

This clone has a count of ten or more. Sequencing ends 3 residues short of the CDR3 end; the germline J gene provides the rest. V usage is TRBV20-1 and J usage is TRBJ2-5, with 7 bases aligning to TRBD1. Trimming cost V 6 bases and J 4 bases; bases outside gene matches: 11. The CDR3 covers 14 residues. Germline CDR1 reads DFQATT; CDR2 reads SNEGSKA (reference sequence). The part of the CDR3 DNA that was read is TGCAGTGCCCGGACAGGAGAAGGTAGAGAGACC. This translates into CSARTGEGRET. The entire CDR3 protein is CSARTGEGRETQYF.

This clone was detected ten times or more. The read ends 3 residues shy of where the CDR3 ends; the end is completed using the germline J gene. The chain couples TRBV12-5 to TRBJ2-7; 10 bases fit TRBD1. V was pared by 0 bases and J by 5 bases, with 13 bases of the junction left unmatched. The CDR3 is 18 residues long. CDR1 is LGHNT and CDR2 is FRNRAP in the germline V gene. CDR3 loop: CASGLVLDGQGDLNEQYF. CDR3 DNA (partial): TGTGCTAGTGGTTTGGTCCTTGATGGACAGGGGGATCTGAACGAG.

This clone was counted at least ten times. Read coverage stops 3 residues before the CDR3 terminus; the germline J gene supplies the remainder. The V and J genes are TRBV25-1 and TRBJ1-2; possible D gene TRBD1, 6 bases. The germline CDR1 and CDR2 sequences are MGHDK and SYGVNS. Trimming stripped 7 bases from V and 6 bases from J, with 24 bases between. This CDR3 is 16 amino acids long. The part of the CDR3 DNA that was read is TGTGCCAGCACCGCAACAGGGCTGGTGAATGGGGATGGC. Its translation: CASTATGLVNGDG. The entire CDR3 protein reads CASTATGLVNGDGYTF.

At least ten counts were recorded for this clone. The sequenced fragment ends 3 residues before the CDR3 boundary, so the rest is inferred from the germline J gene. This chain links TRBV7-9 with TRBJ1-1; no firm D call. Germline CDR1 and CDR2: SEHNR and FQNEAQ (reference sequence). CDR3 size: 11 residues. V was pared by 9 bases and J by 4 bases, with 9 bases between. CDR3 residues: CASARGTEAFF. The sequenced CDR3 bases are TGTGCCAGTGCCCGGGGCACTGAA.

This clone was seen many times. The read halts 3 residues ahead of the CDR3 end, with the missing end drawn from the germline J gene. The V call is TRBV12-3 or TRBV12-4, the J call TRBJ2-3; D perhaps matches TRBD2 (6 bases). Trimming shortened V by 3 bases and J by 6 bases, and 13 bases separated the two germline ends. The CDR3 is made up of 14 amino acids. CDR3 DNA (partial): TGTGCCAGCAGTTTGCGGGGTAGGACGGATACG. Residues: CASSLRGRTDT. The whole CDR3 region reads CASSLRGRTDTQYF.

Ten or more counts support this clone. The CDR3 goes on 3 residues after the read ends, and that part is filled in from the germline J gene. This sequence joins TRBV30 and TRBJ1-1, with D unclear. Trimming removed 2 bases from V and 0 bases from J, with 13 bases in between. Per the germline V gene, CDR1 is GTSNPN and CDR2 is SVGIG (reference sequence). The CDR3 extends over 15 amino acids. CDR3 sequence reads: CAWSRQARMNTEAFF. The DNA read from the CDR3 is TGTGCCTGGAGTCGGCAGGCCCGCATGAACACTGAA.

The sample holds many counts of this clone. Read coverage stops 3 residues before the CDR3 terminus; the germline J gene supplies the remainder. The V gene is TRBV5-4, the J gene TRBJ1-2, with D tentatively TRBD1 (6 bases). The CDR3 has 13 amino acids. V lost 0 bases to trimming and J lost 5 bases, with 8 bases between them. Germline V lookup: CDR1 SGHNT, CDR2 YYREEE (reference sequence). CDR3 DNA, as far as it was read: TGTGCCAGCAGCTTGGGGGACACATATGGC. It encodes CASSLGDTYG. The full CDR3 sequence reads CASSLGDTYGYTF.

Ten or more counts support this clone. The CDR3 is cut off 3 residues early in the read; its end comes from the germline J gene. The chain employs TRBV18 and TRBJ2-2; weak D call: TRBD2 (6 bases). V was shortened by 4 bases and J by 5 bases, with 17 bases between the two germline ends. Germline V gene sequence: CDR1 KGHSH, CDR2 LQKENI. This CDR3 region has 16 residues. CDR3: CASSQTNGGETGELFF. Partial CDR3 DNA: TGTGCCAGCTCACAAACGAACGGGGGAGAGACCGGGGAG.

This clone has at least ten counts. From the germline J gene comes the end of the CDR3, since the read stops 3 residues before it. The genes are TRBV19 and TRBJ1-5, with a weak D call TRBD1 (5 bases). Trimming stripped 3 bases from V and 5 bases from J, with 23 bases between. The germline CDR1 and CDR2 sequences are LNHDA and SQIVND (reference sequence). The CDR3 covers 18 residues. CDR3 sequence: CASSICLGSVWGDQPQHF. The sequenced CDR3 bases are TGTGCCAGTAGTATTTGTCTTGGGTCTGTCTGGGGGGATCAGCCC.

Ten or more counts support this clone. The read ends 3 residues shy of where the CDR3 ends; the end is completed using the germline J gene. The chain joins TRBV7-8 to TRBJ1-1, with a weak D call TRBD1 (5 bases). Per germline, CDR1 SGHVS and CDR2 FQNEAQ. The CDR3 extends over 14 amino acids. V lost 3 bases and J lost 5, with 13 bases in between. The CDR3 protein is CASSFGWGDTEAFF. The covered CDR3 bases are TGTGCCAGCAGCTTTGGCTGGGGGGATACTGAA.

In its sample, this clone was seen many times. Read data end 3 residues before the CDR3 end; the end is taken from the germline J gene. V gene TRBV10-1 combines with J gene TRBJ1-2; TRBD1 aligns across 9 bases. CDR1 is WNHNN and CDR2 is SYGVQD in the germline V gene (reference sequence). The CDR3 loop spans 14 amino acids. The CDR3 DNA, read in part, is TGCGCCAGCAGCAAACAGGGGGCTGAGTGCGGC. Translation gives CASSKQGAECG. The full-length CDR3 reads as CASSKQGAECGYTF.

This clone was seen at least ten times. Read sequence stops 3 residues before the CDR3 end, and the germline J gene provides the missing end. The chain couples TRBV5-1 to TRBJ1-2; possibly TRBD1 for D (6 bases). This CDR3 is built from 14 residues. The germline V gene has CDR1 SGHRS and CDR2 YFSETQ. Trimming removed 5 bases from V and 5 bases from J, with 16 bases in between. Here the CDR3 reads CASSGGSRGYGYTF. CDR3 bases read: TGCGCCAGCAGTGGAGGGTCGAGGGGGTATGGC.

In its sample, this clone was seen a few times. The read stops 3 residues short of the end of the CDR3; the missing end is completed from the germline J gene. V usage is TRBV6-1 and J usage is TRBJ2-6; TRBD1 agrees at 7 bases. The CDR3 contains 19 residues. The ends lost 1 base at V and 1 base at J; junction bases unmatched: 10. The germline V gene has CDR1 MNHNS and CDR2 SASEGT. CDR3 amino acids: CASSEDRDRMDSGANVLTF. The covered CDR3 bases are TGTGCCAGCAGTGAAGATAGGGACAGAATGGATTCTGGGGCCAACGTC.

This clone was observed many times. The sequenced part of the CDR3 DNA is TGTGCCAGCAGCGTAGGCCGTGGGACTACATCAGGGGAGACC. Translation: CASSVGRGTTSGET. The entire CDR3 is CASSVGRGTTSGETQYF. The chain couples TRBV9 to TRBJ2-5; 7 nucleotides agree with TRBD2. The read is 3 residues too short to cover the CDR3 end, so that end is filled in from the germline J gene. CDR1 and CDR2 from the germline V gene are SGDLS and YYNGEE. The CDR3 is made up of 17 amino acids. V lost 0 bases to trimming and J lost 5 bases; unmatched junction nucleotides: 13.